The 8 T cell receptor beta chains given below trace back to one sample, sequenced in a study of blood T cells in healthy people across ages. Primed by a sample-barcoded 5' primer and a J-beta primer mix, a second PCR proceeded for roughly 6 to 12 cycles. MiXCR was run by TCRdb on the 5' RACE reads, yielding one entry per CDR3 protein. The sample shows some 1,500,000 distinct CDR3 sequences, roughly two fifths of them seen only once. The material sequenced was blood. These TCRs come from a woman under 30 in good health.

This clonotype has at least ten counts. This chain connects TRBV7-2 to TRBJ2-7; D remains unclear. The germline CDR1 and CDR2 sequences are SGHTA and FQGNSA. V gave up 1 base and J gave up 5 bases, with 9 bases separating them. The CDR3 has 13 amino acids. The CDR3 spells CASSLDRANEQYF. CDR3 nucleotide sequence: TGTGCCAGCAGCTTAGATCGGGCTAACGAGCAGTACTTC.

The chain has TRBV11-3 and TRBJ2-3, with 8 positions matching TRBD2. The ends lost 5 bases at V and 2 bases at J; junction bases unmatched: 6. There are 15 residues in the CDR3. Germline assignment: CDR1 SGHNT and CDR2 YENEEA. As DNA, the CDR3 is TGTGCCAGCAGCGCCGGGACTAGTATCACAGATACGCAGTATTTT. Protein: CASSAGTSITDTQYF.

This clonotype was recorded a few times. This chain connects TRBV7-9 to TRBJ2-1; TRBD1 matches 7 bases. J gave up 4 bases and V 2 bases, and 5 bases lay outside the gene matches. The CDR3 has 15 amino acids. The germline gives CDR1 SEHNR, CDR2 FQNEAQ (reference sequence). CDR3 in amino acids: CASSLSGQLYNEQFF. Written as DNA, the CDR3 is TGTGCCAGCAGCTTATCGGGACAGCTATACAATGAGCAGTTCTTC. Filled out from reference TRBV7-9 and TRBJ2-1, the complete variable domain reads DTGVSQNPRHKITKRGQNVTFRCDPISEHNRLYWYRQTLGQGPEFLTYFQNEAQLEKSRLLSDRFSAERPKGSFSTLEIQRTEQGDSAMYLCASSLSGQLYNEQFFGPGTRLTVL.

This rearrangement joins TRBV27 to TRBJ2-2; D may be TRBD2 (5 bases). The V end lost 6 bases, the J end lost 5 bases, and 25 bases lay between the germline ends. Germline assignment: CDR1 MNHEY and CDR2 SMNVEV (reference sequence). CDR3 length: 18 amino acids. The CDR3 DNA reads TGTGCCAGCAGAGGGTCCGGTTCAACTAGTAGAATGACCGGGGAGCTGTTTTTT. Protein sequence: CASRGSGSTSRMTGELFF.

CDR3 sequence: CASSLTRLDESDTQYF. The CDR3 DNA reads as TGTGCCAGCAGCTTAACCAGGCTAGACGAATCAGATACGCAGTATTTT. V gene TRBV7-3 combines with J gene TRBJ2-3; D ambiguous. Trimming pared 0 bases from V and 4 bases from J, leaving 14 bases between. In germline, CDR1 is SGHTA, CDR2 FQGTGA. The CDR3 has 16 amino acids.

The chain has TRBV9 and TRBJ1-2; tentative D call: TRBD1 (6 bases). This CDR3 contains 16 residues. Germline CDR1 reads SGDLS; CDR2 reads YYNGEE. The V end was cut by 3 bases, the J end by 1 base, with 16 bases between. The CDR3 spells CASSATVGGLNYGYTF. The CDR3 nucleotides are TGTGCCAGCAGCGCGACCGTAGGGGGGCTTAACTATGGCTACACCTTC.

This clonotype appeared a few times. V usage is TRBV20-1 and J usage is TRBJ1-1; 8 bases match TRBD1. The V gene's germline CDR1 is DFQATT and CDR2 SNEGSKA (reference sequence). The CDR3 length is 14 residues. J lost 4 bases, V lost 5 bases, and 9 bases had no gene match. The CDR3 region has the DNA TGCAGTGCTCCTCGCGAGGACAGGGTCACTGAAGCTTTCTTT. Its protein product is CSAPREDRVTEAFF.

This chain links TRBV7-2 with TRBJ2-1; D is perhaps TRBD2 (7 bases). The CDR3 loop spans 16 amino acids. Trimming shortened V by 2 bases and J by 5 bases, and 16 bases separated the two germline ends. The germline V gene encodes CDR1 SGHTA and CDR2 FQGNSA. CDR3 region: CASSLLGGGAHNEQFF. In DNA form, the CDR3 reads TGTGCCAGCAGCTTACTAGGAGGGGGGGCCCACAATGAGCAGTTCTTC.